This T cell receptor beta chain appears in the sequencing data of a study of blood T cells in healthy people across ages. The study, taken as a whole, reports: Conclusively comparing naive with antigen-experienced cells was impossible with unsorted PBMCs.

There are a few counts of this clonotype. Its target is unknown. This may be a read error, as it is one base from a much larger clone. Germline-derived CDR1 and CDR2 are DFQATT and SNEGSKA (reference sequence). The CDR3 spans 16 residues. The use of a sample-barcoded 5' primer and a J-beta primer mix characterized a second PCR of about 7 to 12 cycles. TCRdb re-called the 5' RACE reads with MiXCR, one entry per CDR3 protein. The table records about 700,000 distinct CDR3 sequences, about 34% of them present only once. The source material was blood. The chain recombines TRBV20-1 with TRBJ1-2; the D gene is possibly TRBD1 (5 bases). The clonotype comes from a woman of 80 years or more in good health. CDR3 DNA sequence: TGCAGTGCCGAACACTTTAAGACAGCTACTAACTATGGCCACACCTTC. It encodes CSAEHFKTATNYGHTF.